The source of this T cell receptor beta chain is a study of blood T cell repertoires in COVID-19. About the research overall: T cells, B-cell-depleted T cells, or PBMCs provided the cDNA or gDNA that served as material.

Followed over time, Seattle patients had been enrolled while infection was active. Profiled with immunoSEQ multiplex PCR; TCRdb holds only in-frame clones, not every one. The repertoire holds roughly 150,000 clones, with around 91% as singletons. CDR3 length: 13 residues. Germline loops: CDR1 SQVTM, CDR2 ANQGSEA. The V gene end was trimmed by 7 bases and the J gene end by 3 bases; junction bases not matched to a gene: 7. The receptor's source is a man younger than 35 with COVID-19, enrolled during active disease. The V gene is TRBV29-1, the J gene TRBJ1-1; TRBD1 matches at 8 bases. The sequencing sample was made of peripheral blood. CDR3 nucleotide sequence: TGCAGCGCTGAGGACAGGGACTACACTGAAGCTTTCTTT. Protein product: CSAEDRDYTEAFF.